Following are 10 T cell receptor beta chains from one sample sequenced in a study of shared clonotypes between healthy human individuals. Produced via immunoSEQ multiplex PCR; TCRdb's table is partial and in-frame only. The data show some 2,100,000 clones, with approximately 95% seen just once and over 0.1% held by the top ten. Sequenced: naive CD4+ T cells sorted from blood. Subset specified: CD45RA+ positively selected. All receptors derive from a man between 18 and 29 years old in good health.

The V gene is TRBV7-6, the J gene TRBJ2-7, with a weak D call TRBD2 (5 bases). The CDR3 has 20 amino acids. Germline values: CDR1 SGHVS, CDR2 FNYEAQ. With 1 base removed from V and 0 bases from J, the gap between germline ends came to 25 bases. CDR3 sequence: CASSLEEPIVSGLSSYEQYF. CDR3 DNA: TGTGCCAGCAGCTTAGAAGAGCCAATAGTAAGCGGTTTAAGCTCCTACGAGCAGTACTTC.

The chain employs TRBV28 and TRBJ2-7; possible D gene TRBD1, 6 bases. The V gene lost 7 bases and the J gene lost 5 bases, with 15 bases spanning the gap. The CDR3 is 13 residues long. Per germline, CDR1 MDHEN and CDR2 SYDVKM. The CDR3 region is CASTLDRSHEQYF. The CDR3 DNA sequence: TGTGCCAGCACTCTCGACAGGTCCCACGAGCAGTACTTC.

The chain is built from TRBV13 and TRBJ1-1; TRBD1 agrees at 7 bases. V was clipped by 5 bases and J by 5 bases; unmatched bases: 11. The CDR3 sequence is 15 residues long. Per germline, CDR1 PRHDT and CDR2 FYEKMQ (reference sequence). CDR3 nucleotides: TGTGCCAGCAGCGCATTGACAGGGTTCGGTACTGAAGCTTTCTTT. Residues: CASSALTGFGTEAFF.

J is TRBJ2-5 and V is TRBV25-1; D is undetermined. This CDR3 is built from 14 residues. Trimming shortened V by 1 base and J by 4 bases, and 10 bases separated the two germline ends. The germline CDR1 and CDR2 sequences are MGHDK and SYGVNS. The DNA for the CDR3 is TGTGCCAGCAGTGAATGGGGATCTGGAGAGACCCAGTACTTC. It yields the protein CASSEWGSGETQYF.

This chain links TRBV19 with TRBJ1-5, with a possible D match to TRBD1 (6 bases). Germline V gene lookup returns CDR1 LNHDA and CDR2 SQIVND (reference sequence). V lost 7 bases to trimming and J lost 4 bases, with 14 bases between them. The CDR3 length is 14 residues. CDR3 amino acids: CASTAGRGNQPQHF. CDR3 nucleotide sequence: TGTGCCAGTACCGCAGGGAGGGGGAATCAGCCCCAGCATTTT.

For this clone: Other DNA sequences in this specimen translate into the identical CDR3. The CDR3 nucleotides read TGTGCCTGGAGTCGACTAGCGGGGGGGGAGACCCAGTACTTC. It translates to CAWSRLAGGETQYF. The rearrangement links TRBV30 to TRBJ2-5, with 14 bases matching TRBD2. Germline trimming cut 2 bases from V and 5 bases from J; bases unmatched to any gene: 1. This CDR3 region has 14 residues. Germline lookup yields CDR1 GTSNPN and CDR2 SVGIG (reference sequence).

The chain uses TRBV27 and TRBJ2-2, with TRBD1 identical over 12 bases. Germline CDR1 and CDR2: MNHEY and SMNVEV (reference sequence). J gave up 7 bases and V 6 bases, and 6 bases lay outside the gene matches. The CDR3 loop spans 15 amino acids. CDR3 sequence reads: CASRAGTGGHGELFF. Written as DNA, the CDR3 is TGTGCCAGCAGAGCAGGGACAGGGGGCCACGGGGAGCTGTTTTTT.

The count of this clone is one. This chain links TRBV6-1 with TRBJ1-5; TRBD1 is a possible D gene (5 bases). CDR1 is MNHNS and CDR2 is SASEGT in the germline V gene. Trimming took off 7 bases at V and 4 bases at J, with 8 bases between the two ends. CDR3 length equals 12 residues. CDR3 coding DNA: TGTGCCAGCAAACGGGGGAATCAGCCCCAGCATTTT. This codes for CASKRGNQPQHF.

As regards this clone: The sample has other DNA sequences that encode this CDR3 too. This chain uses TRBV5-1 with TRBJ2-3; TRBD1 agrees at 7 bases. The ends lost 3 bases at V and 1 base at J; junction bases unmatched: 2. Germline CDR1 and CDR2: SGHRS and YFSETQ. This CDR3 has 14 residues. The CDR3 nucleotides are TGCGCCAGCAGCTCCACAGGGGGCACAGATACGCAGTATTTT. Amino acid sequence: CASSSTGGTDTQYF. Complete variable domain (other parts from reference TRBV5-1 and TRBJ2-3): KAGVTQTPRYLIKTRGQQVTLSCSPISGHRSVSWYQQTPGQGLQFLFEYFSETQRNKGNFPGRFSGRQFSNSRSEMNVSTLELGDSALYLCASSSTGGTDTQYFGPGTRLTVL.

The rearrangement joins TRBV4-3 to TRBJ2-7; D unclear. The germline CDR1 and CDR2 sequences are LGHNA and YSLEER. V lost 0 bases to trimming and J lost 0 bases, with 12 bases between them. The CDR3 is made up of 16 amino acids. The CDR3 bases are TGCGCCAGCAGCCAAGATTTGGGTACTCCCTCCTACGAGCAGTACTTC. Amino acids: CASSQDLGTPSYEQYF.